This T cell receptor beta chain was captured in a study of blood T cell repertoires in COVID-19 (dated by TCRdb to the early 2020s). About the full investigation: Samples covering the acute and convalescent phases of COVID-19 were provided by collaborators in the United States, Italy and Spain. Where available, HLA class I and class II types were taken from metadata supplied by the sample provider and were not determined by assay-based typing. The dataset comprised deeply sampled blood TCRbeta repertoires from subjects exposed to, actively infected with, or recovered from COVID-19. The repertoires were released in a freely available public database intended as a resource for research on the immune response to SARS-CoV-2. A de-identified subject ID, COVID-19 status, age in years and sex were almost always included in the sample metadata. The prospective study material was composed of cDNA or gDNA derived from T cells, B-cell-depleted T cells, or PBMCs. Samples came from the ongoing ImmuneRACE study (first 160 participants) plus 1,254 subjects from 6 global collaborators. General findings and caveats noted by the study authors: Clinical and demographic metadata were provided uncurated, with the amount varying by source and participant.

A single count supports this clone. Its antigen is still unknown. Per-nucleotide qualities are absent, and no much larger clonotype sits a single base away. Each collaborating institution followed its own protocols to collect whole blood in K2EDTA tubes. For TCRbeta analysis, collaborators shipped samples in one of three forms: frozen whole blood, isolated PBMCs, or DNA extracted from either of those sample types. The immunoSEQ Assay, a bias-controlled multiplex PCR, was used to amplify TCRbeta CDR3 regions from genomic DNA. As for the authors' bioinformatics: Nucleated cell counts per sample were estimated from amplification of reference gene primers within the assay. Sequence reads were collapsed and filtered to measure the absolute abundance of every unique TCRbeta CDR3 rearrangement. Productive Simpson clonality was computed per sample as the square root of Simpson's diversity index over productive rearrangements. This immuneACCESS table, as held by TCRdb, lists in-frame sequences with V and J called but not all clones. Of the missing ones, under half trace to an unresolved V gene in checked studies; the others have no known cause. V and J calls and clone size are given by that table; D and trimming were obtained from the DNA. The sample records 90,000 to 150,000 clones, about 83% of which are singletons. The ten largest clones take up around 5.9% of the sample.

The CDR3 has 13 amino acids, counting the end cysteine and phenylalanine. Only the CDR3 part of the read is kept: 39 bases, read in frame from the first base. Trimming costs V 5 bases and J 2 bases, and their ends lie 13 bases apart. Based on the germline V gene (reference sequence), the CDR1 and CDR2 sequences are GTSNPN and SVGIG. Sequenced input: peripheral blood. The chain is encoded by TRBV30 joined to TRBJ2-7; the D gene is perhaps TRBD1, from 6 matching bases. The TCR comes from a man aged 70 or older with acute or convalescent COVID-19. For the CDR3, the sequence is CAWLNTGTYEQYF. The nucleotide sequence is TGTGCCTGGCTAAATACAGGGACCTACGAGCAGTACTTC.